A selection of T cell receptor beta chains follows, all from one sample in a study of T cell responses to AZD1222 COVID-19 vaccine. Measured with immunoSEQ multiplex PCR; TCRdb has only the in-frame clones, and not every one. The sample spans around 140,000 clones; the ten largest clones claim roughly 2%. Sequenced sample: peripheral blood. The receptors were gathered from an adult in good health. Both conserved end residues are part of each CDR3. Fields, in order: D gene, J gene, V gene, CDR3 DNA, CDR3 protein. A D gene is named only where the DNA matches it firmly.

d_gene: TRBD1
j_gene: TRBJ2-5
v_gene: TRBV28
CDR3nt: TGTGCCAGCAGTTCTCCGGGACAGGGGCAAGAGACCCAGTACTTC
CDR3aa: CASSSPGQGQETQYF

d_gene: NA
j_gene: TRBJ1-6
v_gene: TRBV11-3
CDR3nt: TGTGCCAGCAGCTCTTCCCCGCGGCTTAATTCACCCCTCCACTTT
CDR3aa: CASSSSPRLNSPLHF

d_gene: TRBD1
j_gene: TRBJ1-2
v_gene: TRBV19
CDR3nt: TGTGCCAGTAGTATCTCTTCCCGGGACAGGGGAGCCTATGGCTACACCTTC
CDR3aa: CASSISSRDRGAYGYTF

d_gene: NA
j_gene: TRBJ1-6
v_gene: TRBV3-1/TRBV3-2
CDR3nt: TGTGCCAGCAGCCAAGATTTCGGCAGGGATCCCTCACCCCTCCACTTT
CDR3aa: CASSQDFGRDPSPLHF

d_gene: TRBD2
j_gene: TRBJ2-3
v_gene: TRBV7-3
CDR3nt: TGTGCCAGCAGCCTTTCCGGGGGGGCCTTAGATACGCAGTATTTT
CDR3aa: CASSLSGGALDTQYF

d_gene: TRBD1
j_gene: TRBJ1-2
v_gene: TRBV6-6
CDR3nt: TGTGCCAGCAGTTACTCGGTCACAGGGGATAATGGCTACACCTTC
CDR3aa: CASSYSVTGDNGYTF

d_gene: NA
j_gene: TRBJ1-5
v_gene: TRBV19
CDR3nt: TGTGCCAGTAGTATAGAAGAAGGTCAGCCCCAGCATTTT
CDR3aa: CASSIEEGQPQHF

d_gene: NA
j_gene: TRBJ1-6
v_gene: TRBV7-9
CDR3nt: TGTGCCAGCAGCTTGATAACAGGGAACTATAATTCACCCCTCCACTTT
CDR3aa: CASSLITGNYNSPLHF

d_gene: NA
j_gene: TRBJ2-2
v_gene: TRBV5-6
CDR3nt: TGTGCCAGCAGCTTGGGACGGAACGCGAACACCGGGGAGCTGTTTTTT
CDR3aa: CASSLGRNANTGELFF

d_gene: NA
j_gene: TRBJ1-2
v_gene: TRBV6-6
CDR3nt: TGTGCCAGCATTCCCGCTTTTCTGGGCGGCTACACCTTC
CDR3aa: CASIPAFLGGYTF

d_gene: NA
j_gene: TRBJ1-5
v_gene: TRBV29-1
CDR3nt: TGCAGCGTTGCTCAGCAATTCAATCAGCCCCAGCATTTT
CDR3aa: CSVAQQFNQPQHF

d_gene: NA
j_gene: TRBJ2-1
v_gene: TRBV5-4
CDR3nt: TGTGCCAGCAGCCTGGACCAATACAATGAGCAGTTCTTC
CDR3aa: CASSLDQYNEQFF

d_gene: TRBD1
j_gene: TRBJ1-3
v_gene: TRBV5-1
CDR3nt: TGCGCCAGCAGCCCCACCTTGACAGGGGATGGAAACACCATATATTTT
CDR3aa: CASSPTLTGDGNTIYF

d_gene: NA
j_gene: TRBJ2-5
v_gene: TRBV5-4
CDR3nt: TGTGCCAGCAGCTCGGACTCCTCAGGTACCCAGTACTTC
CDR3aa: CASSSDSSGTQYF

d_gene: TRBD2
j_gene: TRBJ2-2
v_gene: TRBV7-2
CDR3nt: TGTGCCAGCAGCTTATTGGGCCTAGCGGGGACCGGGGAGCTGTTTTTT
CDR3aa: CASSLLGLAGTGELFF

d_gene: NA
j_gene: TRBJ1-5
v_gene: TRBV5-1
CDR3nt: TGCGCCAGCAGCTTGGAAGCGGGCCGGGGGCCCCAGCATTTT
CDR3aa: CASSLEAGRGPQHF

d_gene: NA
j_gene: TRBJ1-2
v_gene: TRBV11-2
CDR3nt: TGTGCCAGCTCTCGACAGACTTCCTATGGCTACACCTTC
CDR3aa: CASSRQTSYGYTF

d_gene: TRBD1
j_gene: TRBJ1-1
v_gene: TRBV25-1
CDR3nt: TGTGCCAGCTCCCAACCGGGGACAGGGTGGGGCACTGAAGCTTTCTTT
CDR3aa: CASSQPGTGWGTEAFF

d_gene: NA
j_gene: TRBJ1-1
v_gene: TRBV3-1/TRBV3-2
CDR3nt: TGTGCCAGCAGTAACAGGGTCACTGAAGCTTTCTTT
CDR3aa: CASSNRVTEAFF

d_gene: TRBD1
j_gene: TRBJ2-7
v_gene: TRBV15
CDR3nt: TGTGCCACCAGCAGGGGACAGGGAGGCGAGCAGTACTTC
CDR3aa: CATSRGQGGEQYF

d_gene: NA
j_gene: TRBJ2-1
v_gene: TRBV29-1
CDR3nt: TGCAGCGTTGAAGGGGATTCAGGGGGGGCCTACAATGAGCAGTTCTTC
CDR3aa: CSVEGDSGGAYNEQFF

d_gene: NA
j_gene: TRBJ1-6
v_gene: TRBV5-1
CDR3nt: TGCGCCAGCAGCGAGGAGACAGCCAATTCACCCCTCCACTTT
CDR3aa: CASSEETANSPLHF

d_gene: NA
j_gene: TRBJ1-1
v_gene: TRBV9
CDR3nt: TGTGCCAGCAGCCCCTCGGGTCAAAACACTGAAGCTTTCTTT
CDR3aa: CASSPSGQNTEAFF

d_gene: TRBD1
j_gene: TRBJ2-7
v_gene: TRBV2
CDR3nt: TGTGCCAGCAGTGAAAGGGACAGGGGTACCTACGAGCAGTACTTC
CDR3aa: CASSERDRGTYEQYF

d_gene: NA
j_gene: TRBJ2-1
v_gene: TRBV18
CDR3nt: TGTGCCAGCTCACCAAGGCAGGCCCTAACAGTAAATGAGCAGTTCTTC
CDR3aa: CASSPRQALTVNEQFF

d_gene: NA
j_gene: TRBJ1-1
v_gene: TRBV4-2
CDR3nt: TGTGCCAGCAGCCAAAATTCAAAAGCTTTCTTT
CDR3aa: CASSQNSKAFF

d_gene: NA
j_gene: TRBJ1-1
v_gene: TRBV19
CDR3nt: TGTGCCAGTACGCGGGCTGAGAACACTGAAGCTTTCTTT
CDR3aa: CASTRAENTEAFF

d_gene: TRBD1
j_gene: TRBJ1-5
v_gene: TRBV2
CDR3nt: TGTGCCAGCAGCGGACAGGGTCTGAATCAGCCCCAGCATTTT
CDR3aa: CASSGQGLNQPQHF

d_gene: NA
j_gene: TRBJ1-2
v_gene: TRBV28
CDR3nt: TGTGCCAGCAGCTCCCAGGGAATTGGTGGCTACACCTTC
CDR3aa: CASSSQGIGGYTF

d_gene: TRBD1
j_gene: TRBJ2-1
v_gene: TRBV11-1
CDR3nt: TGTGCCAGCAGCTTAACGGGACAGGGGGGTCGGCAGTTCTTC
CDR3aa: CASSLTGQGGRQFF

d_gene: NA
j_gene: TRBJ1-1
v_gene: TRBV7-9
CDR3nt: TGTGCCAGCAGCTTATATGAGGGCACTGAAGCTTTCTTT
CDR3aa: CASSLYEGTEAFF

d_gene: TRBD1
j_gene: TRBJ1-1
v_gene: TRBV6-5
CDR3nt: TGTGCCAGCAGTCTGACAGGGGACTACACTGAAGCTTTCTTT
CDR3aa: CASSLTGDYTEAFF

d_gene: TRBD2
j_gene: TRBJ2-5
v_gene: TRBV29-1
CDR3nt: TGCAGCGTTAGACTAGCGGGGGGTGAAGAGACCCAGTACTTC
CDR3aa: CSVRLAGGEETQYF

d_gene: NA
j_gene: TRBJ2-5
v_gene: TRBV5-4
CDR3nt: TGTGCCAGCAGCCCGGAGGCGGGGCGGGAGACCCAGTACTTC
CDR3aa: CASSPEAGRETQYF

d_gene: TRBD1
j_gene: TRBJ2-7
v_gene: TRBV6-5
CDR3nt: TGTGCCAGCAGTTACTCTCAGGGGGCTAGGGACGAGCAGTACTTC
CDR3aa: CASSYSQGARDEQYF

d_gene: NA
j_gene: TRBJ1-1
v_gene: TRBV19
CDR3nt: TGTGCCAGTACCTTGGGAGGGGGTCACACTGAAGCTTTCTTT
CDR3aa: CASTLGGGHTEAFF

d_gene: NA
j_gene: TRBJ1-4
v_gene: TRBV6-6
CDR3nt: TGTGCCAGCAGTTACCGACGGGGGGTCGGTAATGAAAAACTGTTTTTT
CDR3aa: CASSYRRGVGNEKLFF

d_gene: NA
j_gene: TRBJ2-3
v_gene: TRBV12-3/TRBV12-4
CDR3nt: TGTGCCAGCACCCCCGGGGATACGCAGTATTTT
CDR3aa: CASTPGDTQYF

d_gene: NA
j_gene: TRBJ2-2
v_gene: TRBV5-1
CDR3nt: TGCGCCAGCAGCTTGGCCAGGGGGGCCAACACCGGGGAGCTGTTTTTT
CDR3aa: CASSLARGANTGELFF

d_gene: NA
j_gene: TRBJ1-2
v_gene: TRBV3-1/TRBV3-2
CDR3nt: TGTGCCAGCAGCCGGGCGGATGGCTACACCTTC
CDR3aa: CASSRADGYTF

d_gene: NA
j_gene: TRBJ2-5
v_gene: TRBV27
CDR3nt: TGTGCCAGCAGTCTGCGGGGGGACAGGGTGGGTTTCGAGACCCAGTACTTC
CDR3aa: CASSLRGDRVGFETQYF

d_gene: NA
j_gene: TRBJ2-1
v_gene: TRBV30
CDR3nt: TGTGCCTGGAGTGGACCGGGGTACAATGAGCAGTTCTTC
CDR3aa: CAWSGPGYNEQFF

d_gene: TRBD1
j_gene: TRBJ1-4
v_gene: TRBV3-1/TRBV3-2
CDR3nt: TGTGCCAGCAGCCCCCCCGCAGGGGGTAATGAAAAACTGTTTTTT
CDR3aa: CASSPPAGGNEKLFF

d_gene: NA
j_gene: TRBJ2-6
v_gene: TRBV27
CDR3nt: TGTGCCAGCAGTTTAGAGGGGGTTGACTCTGGGGCCAACGTCCTGACTTTC
CDR3aa: CASSLEGVDSGANVLTF

d_gene: NA
j_gene: TRBJ2-2
v_gene: TRBV6-5
CDR3nt: TGTGCCAGCAGTTACTCTGGGGTTGCCGGGGAGCTGTTTTTT
CDR3aa: CASSYSGVAGELFF

d_gene: TRBD2
j_gene: TRBJ2-3
v_gene: TRBV7-6
CDR3nt: TGTGCCAGCAGCCCGGGACTAGCGGGGGTCGGAGATACGCAGTATTTT
CDR3aa: CASSPGLAGVGDTQYF

d_gene: NA
j_gene: TRBJ1-2
v_gene: TRBV18
CDR3nt: TGTGCCAGCTCACCAGGGACCCATGATGGCTACACCTTC
CDR3aa: CASSPGTHDGYTF

d_gene: NA
j_gene: TRBJ2-2
v_gene: TRBV7-8
CDR3nt: TGTGCCAGCAGCTTAGCAGGGGGGCGCACCGGGGAGCTGTTTTTT
CDR3aa: CASSLAGGRTGELFF

d_gene: NA
j_gene: TRBJ1-2
v_gene: TRBV11-2
CDR3nt: TGTGCCAGCAGCTCATCCAGACAGAGCTATGGCTACACCTTC
CDR3aa: CASSSSRQSYGYTF

d_gene: NA
j_gene: TRBJ2-7
v_gene: TRBV6-2/TRBV6-3
CDR3nt: TGTGCCAGCAGTCAGTATATACTCGAGCAGTACTTC
CDR3aa: CASSQYILEQYF

d_gene: TRBD1
j_gene: TRBJ1-2
v_gene: TRBV30
CDR3nt: TGTGCCTGGAGCGACAACCGACAGGGCGACGGCTACACCTTC
CDR3aa: CAWSDNRQGDGYTF

d_gene: NA
j_gene: TRBJ1-2
v_gene: TRBV30
CDR3nt: TGTGCCTGGAGTGTAAACAGAAACTATGGCTACACCTTC
CDR3aa: CAWSVNRNYGYTF

d_gene: TRBD1
j_gene: TRBJ1-2
v_gene: TRBV5-4
CDR3nt: TGTGCCATCAAAAAGGGACAGGGGGTCTATGGCTACACCTTC
CDR3aa: CAIKKGQGVYGYTF

d_gene: NA
j_gene: TRBJ2-3
v_gene: TRBV10-1
CDR3nt: TGCGCCAGCAGCCCGGACCCTCCCACAGATACGCAGTATTTT
CDR3aa: CASSPDPPTDTQYF

d_gene: NA
j_gene: TRBJ1-3
v_gene: TRBV30
CDR3nt: TGTGCCTGGTTCCGCGGCGACAGCTCTGGAAACACCATATATTTT
CDR3aa: CAWFRGDSSGNTIYF

d_gene: NA
j_gene: TRBJ2-1
v_gene: TRBV11-3
CDR3nt: TGTGCCAGCAGCCCGCGGGACTCCGCACCCGGGGACAATGAGCAGTTCTTC
CDR3aa: CASSPRDSAPGDNEQFF

d_gene: NA
j_gene: TRBJ1-4
v_gene: TRBV6-5
CDR3nt: TGTGCCAGCAGGCCATTCACTAATGAAAAACTGTTTTTT
CDR3aa: CASRPFTNEKLFF

d_gene: NA
j_gene: TRBJ1-5
v_gene: TRBV4-1
CDR3nt: TGCGCCAGCAGCCAAGGGCAGGGGATTCGGCAGCCCCAGCATTTT
CDR3aa: CASSQGQGIRQPQHF